The 5 T cell receptor beta chains presented below share a single source sample, sequenced in a study of shared T cell receptors in the human thymus. The assay was immunoSEQ multiplex PCR, and TCRdb's table has in-frame clones only and misses some. The table lists some 700,000 clones, approximately 90% of them singletons, with 0.0085% to 0.012% in the top ten. The same data also contributed to another study, on human thymus T cells.

The material sequenced was thymocytes. The receptors derive from a boy in the first two years of life with a congenital heart defect.

The chain combines TRBV7-9 with TRBJ2-7; TRBD2 might be the D (5 bases). With 0 bases removed from V and 1 base from J, the gap between germline ends came to 7 bases. The length of the CDR3 is 14 residues. Per the germline V gene, CDR1 is SEHNR and CDR2 is FQNEAQ (reference sequence). The CDR3: CASSLAGESYEQYF. The CDR3 DNA is TGTGCCAGCAGCTTAGCGGGAGAGTCCTACGAGCAGTACTTC.

The V and J genes are TRBV6-4 and TRBJ2-7, with 8 nucleotides matching TRBD2. Germline CDR1 MRHNA, CDR2 SNTAGT. The CDR3 covers 17 residues. V lost 2 bases, J lost 0 bases, and 9 bases stayed unmatched. The CDR3 coding sequence is TGTGCCAGCAGTGACCCGGCTAGCGGGTTAAGCTCCTACGAGCAGTACTTC. It encodes CASSDPASGLSSYEQYF.

The CDR3 nucleotides are TGTGCCACCAGCAGAGATCCCACGGGACACCATAATTCGATTTCTGGAAACACCATATATTTT. Amino acids: CATSRDPTGHHNSISGNTIYF. This rearrangement joins TRBV15 to TRBJ1-3; weak D call: TRBD1 (6 bases). V was cut by 0 bases and J by 1 base, with 25 bases left in between. Germline values: CDR1 LNHNV, CDR2 YYDKDF (reference sequence). This CDR3 has 21 residues.

In DNA, the CDR3 is TGTGCCAGCAGCGACGCACAGGGGCCCAGGGGTGGGGCCAACGTCCTGACTTTC. Translating gives CASSDAQGPRGGANVLTF. The V and J genes are TRBV5-6 and TRBJ2-6, with 7 positions matching TRBD1. The junction had 13 bases not matched to a gene; V was cut back by 4 bases and J by 3 bases. The CDR3 totals 18 residues. Germline CDR1 is SGHDT and CDR2 is YYEEEE. The complete variable domain, with remaining parts taken from reference TRBV5-6 and TRBJ2-6, reads DAGVTQSPTHLIKTRGQQVTLRCSPKSGHDTVSWYQQALGQGPQFIFQYYEEEERQRGNFPDRFSGHQFPNYSSELNVNALLLGDSALYLCASSDAQGPRGGANVLTFGAGSRLTVL.

The chain recombines TRBV4-2 with TRBJ2-5, with TRBD2 matching over 14 bases. The CDR3 contains 16 residues. Germline V gives CDR1 LGHNA, CDR2 YNFKEQ. The trim removed 3 bases at V and 5 bases at J, leaving 5 bases unmatched. CDR3 nucleotide sequence: TGTGCCAGCAGCCACCCGGGACTAGCGGGAGACGAGACCCAGTACTTC. Amino acid sequence: CASSHPGLAGDETQYF.